Listed below are T cell receptor beta chains from one sample, sequenced in a study of cytotoxic CD8 clonotypes in ibrutinib-treated CLL. Sequencing used immunoSEQ multiplex PCR; TCRdb keeps in-frame clones, though not all of them. Of about 140,000 clones in the sample, around 82% were seen once. Sequencing used PBMCs, obtained after 36 months of ibrutinib treatment. These receptor sequences come from a human donor with chronic lymphocytic leukemia. CDR3s include the opening cysteine and the closing phenylalanine or tryptophan. Each record gives: clone size, D gene, J gene, V gene, CDR3 DNA, CDR3 protein. The D gene is left open where the match is weak. For some rows the clone size is stated as once, few or many, or as a class when expanded; others skip it.

clone size: few
D gene: -
J gene: TRBJ1-2
V gene: TRBV7-9
CDR3 DNA: TGTGCCAGCAGCTCGACGTTAAGGGATAACTATGGCTACACCTTC
CDR3 protein: CASSSTLRDNYGYTF

clone size: -
D gene: -
J gene: TRBJ1-1
V gene: TRBV7-3
CDR3 DNA: TGTGCCAGCAGCCCAGGGCCGAACACTGAAGCTTTCTTT
CDR3 protein: CASSPGPNTEAFF

clone size: -
D gene: TRBD1
J gene: TRBJ2-3
V gene: TRBV29-1
CDR3 DNA: TGCAGCGTCGACAGGGGGCCCCAAGATACGCAGTATTTT
CDR3 protein: CSVDRGPQDTQYF

clone size: -
D gene: TRBD2
J gene: TRBJ2-3
V gene: TRBV7-9
CDR3 DNA: TGTGCCAGCAGCTTATTAAGCGGGAGGGCAGATACGCAGTATTTT
CDR3 protein: CASSLLSGRADTQYF

clone size: -
D gene: -
J gene: TRBJ1-2
V gene: TRBV19
CDR3 DNA: TGTGCCAGTAGTACCCTGGGAGGGACGGATGGCTACACCTTC
CDR3 protein: CASSTLGGTDGYTF

clone size: -
D gene: -
J gene: TRBJ2-7
V gene: TRBV11-2
CDR3 DNA: TGTGCCAGCAGCTCAAGGGGCGCAGCGGAGGGCTACGAGCAGTACTTC
CDR3 protein: CASSSRGAAEGYEQYF

clone size: -
D gene: TRBD1
J gene: TRBJ2-7
V gene: TRBV4-1
CDR3 DNA: TGCGCCAGCAGCCAAGAAGGAACAGGGGGGCCCTACGAGCAGTACTTC
CDR3 protein: CASSQEGTGGPYEQYF

clone size: -
D gene: -
J gene: TRBJ2-5
V gene: TRBV2
CDR3 DNA: TGTGCCAGCAGCCGTTTAGGGCAAGAGACCCAGTACTTC
CDR3 protein: CASSRLGQETQYF

clone size: few
D gene: -
J gene: TRBJ1-2
V gene: TRBV7-9
CDR3 DNA: TGTGCCAGCAGCTTGGCGGGCTATGGCTACACCTTC
CDR3 protein: CASSLAGYGYTF

clone size: -
D gene: -
J gene: TRBJ2-7
V gene: TRBV13
CDR3 DNA: TGTGCCAGCAGCACGCGACAGGGAGGCTACGAGCAGTACTTC
CDR3 protein: CASSTRQGGYEQYF